This T cell receptor (beta chain) was identified during a study of OX40 agonist ivuxolimab in advanced cancers. With baseline, cycle 4 day 1, and cycle 7 day 1 as timepoints, blood was sampled. Trimming pared 3 bases from V and 0 bases from J, leaving 9 bases between. Germline CDR1 and CDR2: LNHDA and SQIVND (reference sequence). The CDR3 is 15 amino acids. Clones were read by immunoSEQ multiplex PCR, and TCRdb kept only the in-frame ones, dropping some. This sample has 60,000 to 100,000 clones, with under 95% found just once. This specimen was CD4+ or CD8+ T cells sorted from blood, taken in a trial of the OX40 agonist ivuxolimab. The chain links TRBV19 to TRBJ2-1; no clear D. The sequence came from an adult with an advanced solid tumor such as melanoma, head and neck, liver or kidney cancer. The DNA of the CDR3 is TGTGCCAGTAGTATCTCGGTTTTCTCCTACAATGAGCAGTTCTTC. Translation: CASSISVFSYNEQFF.